This T cell receptor (beta chain) was identified during a study of blood T cell repertoires in COVID-19. Study-wide context: Donors in the United States, Italy and Spain gave samples during acute or convalescent COVID-19.

TCRdb keeps only in-frame clones here, not all; method: immunoSEQ multiplex PCR. The sample carries 200,000 or so clones, about 86% recorded once. Participants had their cohort set by participant-reported clinical history. In Cohort 3, a recovered donor had either two negative PCRs, clearance, or symptom resolution. The CDR3 runs to 14 residues. Germline V gene sequence: CDR1 SGHNT, CDR2 YYREEE (reference sequence). V was pared by 3 bases and J by 4 bases, with 6 bases of the junction left unmatched. The chain links TRBV5-4 to TRBJ1-2; 7 bases are shared with TRBD1. The sequence derives from a man in his forties who had recovered from COVID-19. Sequencing was performed on PBMCs or T cells enriched from blood (not recorded which). CDR3 in amino acids: CASSSEGQSYGYTF. The DNA for the CDR3 is TGTGCCAGCAGCTCCGAGGGACAGAGCTATGGCTACACCTTC. The variable domain in full, completed from reference TRBV5-4 and TRBJ1-2, reads ETGVTQSPTHLIKTRGQQVTLRCSSQSGHNTVSWYQQALGQGPQFIFQYYREEENGRGNFPPRFSGLQFPNYSSELNVNALELDDSALYLCASSSEGQSYGYTFGSGTRLTVV.